The clone carrying this T cell receptor beta chain occurred many times. MiXCR, run by TCRdb on the 5' RACE reads, gives a single entry per CDR3 protein. There are about 20,000 distinct CDR3 sequences in the sample; 19% occur only once, and more than 12% lies in the top ten. V was pared by 3 bases and J by 2 bases, with 10 bases of the junction left unmatched. This CDR3 has 17 amino acids. Germline CDR1 and CDR2: SGDLS and YYNGEE. This entry belongs to a study of spatial heterogeneity in lung cancer. The time point denotes: sample taken at primary tumor resection. The authors sequenced whole RNA from tumor, nontumor lung or frozen PBMC without sorting. About 73 TRACERx patients with early, untreated non-small cell lung cancer donated samples.

The input for sequencing was PBMCs, taken at surgery. This clonotype originated in a male donor with early-stage non-small cell lung cancer. This chain uses TRBV9 with TRBJ2-1; 8 bases agree with TRBD1. This CDR3 is CASSAGSGQGTYNEQFF. CDR3 sequence (DNA): TGTGCCAGCAGCGCGGGGAGTGGACAGGGCACCTACAATGAGCAGTTCTTC.